The rows below give T cell receptor beta chains drawn from one sample of a study of cytomegalovirus exposure and HLA in healthy donors. The method was immunoSEQ multiplex PCR; TCRdb's version includes in-frame clones alone and lacks a portion of them. The sample has some 150,000 clones; roughly four fifths are singletons. Sequencing input: PBMCs. The receptors were sampled from a man aged 40-49 years in good health and CMV-seronegative. CDR3s include the opening cysteine and the closing phenylalanine or tryptophan. The D gene is left open where the match is weak. Some rows mark clone size as missing; the rest say once, few, many or name a class of expanded clone.

>-|-|TRBJ2-3|TRBV18
TGTGCCAGCTCACCGGCGGTTTCAGATACGCAGTATTTT
CASSPAVSDTQYF
>-|-|TRBJ1-1|TRBV5-1
TGCGCCAGCAGCAACCCCGGGGGGCAAAGCACTGAAGCTTTCTTT
CASSNPGGQSTEAFF
>-|-|TRBJ1-2|TRBV19
TGTGCCACGTCGAGGGGAGGCGCCAACTATGGCTACACCTTC
CATSRGGANYGYTF
>-|TRBD1|TRBJ2-7|TRBV14
TGTGCCAGCAGCCCTGGGACAGGGAGAAGATACGAGCAGTACTTC
CASSPGTGRRYEQYF
>-|TRBD2|TRBJ2-1|TRBV19
TGTGCCAGTGGCCCACTAGCGGGAGTTTGGTATGAGCAGTTCTTC
CASGPLAGVWYEQFF
>-|-|TRBJ2-7|TRBV6-1
TGTGCCAGCAGTGGGAACAGGGGGGGCACCTACGAGCAGTACTTC
CASSGNRGGTYEQYF
>-|TRBD1|TRBJ1-2|TRBV5-1
TGCGCCAGCAGCTCCAGACAGGGGGGAGATAGTGGCTACACCTTC
CASSSRQGGDSGYTF
>once|TRBD1|TRBJ1-5|TRBV19
TGTGCCAGTAGTATGGCGTCGGCAGGGGGTGCGCAGCCCCAGCATTTT
CASSMASAGGAQPQHF
>-|TRBD1|TRBJ2-5|TRBV7-2
TGTGCCAGCAGCTTGGGACAGGGGGCCCAGTACTTC
CASSLGQGAQYF
>few|-|TRBJ1-1|TRBV5-4
TGTGCCAGCAGCTTGTCCTTCGGGGATCACACTGAAGCTTTCTTT
CASSLSFGDHTEAFF
>once|TRBD1|TRBJ2-1|TRBV7-9
TGTGCCAGCAGTCTTATCCGGCAGGGGGCTCACAGTGAGCAGTTCTTC
CASSLIRQGAHSEQFF
>-|-|TRBJ1-1|TRBV4-3
TGCGCCAGCAGCCGGGGAGGGAGCACTGAAGCTTTCTTT
CASSRGGSTEAFF
>-|TRBD1|TRBJ2-7|TRBV30
TGTGCCTGGACAGGGGGCCTCGAGCAGTACTTC
CAWTGGLEQYF
>-|TRBD1|TRBJ2-7|TRBV5-1
TGCGCCAGCAGCCCCGCCGGGACAGAGTACGAGCAGTACTTC
CASSPAGTEYEQYF
>-|TRBD1|TRBJ2-4|TRBV2
TGTGCCAGCAGACGGGACAGCTTAAACATTCAGTACTTC
CASRRDSLNIQYF
>-|-|TRBJ2-7|TRBV2
TGTGCCAGCAGTGTTCAGGGATTCTACGAGCAGTACTTC
CASSVQGFYEQYF
>-|-|TRBJ1-5|TRBV6-5
TGTGCCAGCAGTTATAATACGGGTCGGTTTCAGCCCCAGCATTTT
CASSYNTGRFQPQHF
>-|-|TRBJ2-7|TRBV7-6
TGTGCCAGCAGCTTAGGGCAGGCCTCCCCCTACGAGCAGTACTTC
CASSLGQASPYEQYF
>-|-|TRBJ2-5|TRBV11-3
TGTGCCAGCAGCGCAGGAGGAGAGACCCAGTACTTC
CASSAGGETQYF
>-|TRBD2|TRBJ2-5|TRBV6-5
TGTGCCAGCAGGGGGACTAGCGGCCAAGAGACCCAGTACTTC
CASRGTSGQETQYF
>-|TRBD1|TRBJ2-5|TRBV5-1
TGCGCCAGCAGCTATCGGACAGGGGGCCAGACCCAGTACTTC
CASSYRTGGQTQYF
>-|-|TRBJ2-2|TRBV5-1
TGCGCCAGCAGCTTAGCGGGACACAGATCGGGCACCGGGGAGCTGTTTTTT
CASSLAGHRSGTGELFF
>-|-|TRBJ1-2|TRBV13
TGTGCCAGCAGCTCCCGGGGGACGTATGGCTACACCTTC
CASSSRGTYGYTF
>-|TRBD1|TRBJ1-4|TRBV7-2
TGTGCCAGCAGCTTATTGGGACAGCATGAAAAACTGTTTTTT
CASSLLGQHEKLFF
>-|TRBD1|TRBJ2-3|TRBV30
TGTGCCTGGAACGCGGCAGGGGGCTCAGATACGCAGTATTTT
CAWNAAGGSDTQYF
>few|-|TRBJ1-2|TRBV11-2
TGTGCCAGCAGCTTAGTAGAGGTCGAAGCTAACTATGGCTACACCTTC
CASSLVEVEANYGYTF
>-|-|TRBJ1-2|TRBV10-3
TGTGCCATCAGTGAAGAGGGAGCTCTTGGCTACACCTTC
CAISEEGALGYTF
>-|TRBD1|TRBJ2-5|TRBV19
TGTGCCAGTAGTGTAACAGGGGTAGGAGGAGAGACCCAGTACTTC
CASSVTGVGGETQYF
>-|TRBD1|TRBJ2-7|TRBV23-1
TGCGCCAGCAGTCACAACGGGACAGGACATGTAAGAGTCTCCTACGAGCAGTACTTC
CASSHNGTGHVRVSYEQYF
>once|-|TRBJ2-7|TRBV10-3
TGTGCCATCAGGAACCCCCTGGTCTCGAGCTCCTACGAGCAGTACTTC
CAIRNPLVSSSYEQYF
>-|TRBD1|TRBJ1-5|TRBV19
TGTGCCAGTAGTATCGGAGGGGGCAGGTGGGGCAATCAGCCCCAGCATTTT
CASSIGGGRWGNQPQHF
>-|-|TRBJ2-1|TRBV4-1
TGCGCCAGCAGCCAAGATTCAGAGGACAGCCTATACAATGAGCAGTTCTTC
CASSQDSEDSLYNEQFF
>-|-|TRBJ1-6|TRBV5-1
TGCGCCAGCAGCTTGGACACCCGTAATTCACCCCTCCACTTT
CASSLDTRNSPLHF
>-|-|TRBJ1-2|TRBV27
TGTGCCAGCAGGGGCTCTGCGTTAGCTAACTATGGCTACACCTTC
CASRGSALANYGYTF
>-|TRBD2|TRBJ2-1|TRBV27
TGTGCCAGCAGTCAGGAGCGGGGGGGCCGGGAGGAGCAGTTCTTC
CASSQERGGREEQFF
>few|-|TRBJ2-7|TRBV30
TGTGCCTGGAGTCCCACAAACGTACCGGGTTACGAGCAGTACTTC
CAWSPTNVPGYEQYF
>-|TRBD1|TRBJ1-2|TRBV28
TGTGCCAGCAGTCACCGGGACAGGGACCCCTGTAACACCTTC
CASSHRDRDPCNTF
>few|-|TRBJ2-7|TRBV4-1
TGCGCCAGCAGCCAAGATTCCCCAGGGCCCTACGAGCAGTACTTC
CASSQDSPGPYEQYF
>-|-|TRBJ1-1|TRBV11-2
TGTGCCAGCAGCTTAGCTAGGGCCGCCAGAGGGACTGAAGCTTTCTTT
CASSLARAARGTEAFF
>-|TRBD1|TRBJ1-3|TRBV18
TGTGCCAGCTCATCCGAGGGGGCATGGGGAAACACCATATATTTT
CASSSEGAWGNTIYF
>-|-|TRBJ2-3|TRBV7-3
TGTGCCAGCAGCCCTCGGTGGGGCCCAGATACGCAGTATTTT
CASSPRWGPDTQYF
>-|-|TRBJ1-1|TRBV30
TGTGCCTGGATGCCGGGTGCCGAAGCTTTCTTT
CAWMPGAEAFF
>few|TRBD1|TRBJ2-7|TRBV28
TGTGCCAGCAGTTCACCAGCTAAGACAGGGATTAGGTACGAGCAGTACTTC
CASSSPAKTGIRYEQYF
>-|TRBD2|TRBJ2-1|TRBV2
TGTGCCAGCAGTGAAGTAGCGGGGGGGCGTAATGAGCAGTTCTTC
CASSEVAGGRNEQFF